This is a list of T cell receptor beta chains from one sample in a study of radiotherapy plus CTLA-4 blockade in lung cancer. Using immunoSEQ multiplex PCR, the repertoire was profiled, and TCRdb retains in-frame clones only, with some absent. The table shows around 41,000 clones, with about 67% occurring only once. Sequenced here: peripheral blood, sampled from a patient treated with radiotherapy plus ipilimumab. The receptors here all came from a human donor with non-small cell lung cancer who had a partial response to radiotherapy plus ipilimumab. The CDR3 runs from the conserved cysteine through the conserved F or W. A D gene is named only where the DNA matches it firmly. Clone sizes are given selectively: once, few, many, or a class where the clone is expanded.

V gene	J gene	clone size	D gene	CDR3 DNA	CDR3 protein
TRBV5-4	TRBJ2-3	.	TRBD2	TGTGCCAGCAGCTTCTCTAGCGGGAGCGGCACAGATACGCAGTATTTT	CASSFSSGSGTDTQYF
TRBV5-5	TRBJ2-7	.	TRBD2	TGTGCCAGCAGCTTGGCCCCCTTAGCGGGAGGGCCTTACGAGCAGTACTTC	CASSLAPLAGGPYEQYF
TRBV6-5	TRBJ2-7	.	.	TGTGCCAGCAGCGCGGTGTGGGGATACGCGGGAGAGCAGTACTTC	CASSAVWGYAGEQYF
TRBV30	TRBJ1-2	.	TRBD1	TGTGCCTGGACTCAGGGGGCCGATGGCTACACCTTC	CAWTQGADGYTF
TRBV5-4	TRBJ2-5	.	.	TGTGCCAGCAGCCGAGCCACGGGTCAAGAGACCCAGTACTTC	CASSRATGQETQYF
TRBV10-3	TRBJ2-5	few	TRBD2	TGTGCCATCAGTGAGTCGGGGGGGATCCAAGAGACCCAGTACTTC	CAISESGGIQETQYF
TRBV7-9	TRBJ1-2	.	.	TGTGCCAGCAGCCCCCCCGGGGGACCTTTCTTGTTC	CASSPPGGPFLF
TRBV6-1	TRBJ1-1	.	TRBD1	TGTGCCAGCAGATGGACAGGGTTGAACACTGAAGCTTTCTTT	CASRWTGLNTEAFF
TRBV6-5	TRBJ1-6	.	.	TGTGCCAGCAGTTACTCGACAGATTCACCCCTCCACTTT	CASSYSTDSPLHF
TRBV10-2	TRBJ1-5	once	.	TGCGCCAGCAGTGAGGGGGGGTTGCAGCCCCAGCATTTT	CASSEGGLQPQHF
TRBV5-4	TRBJ2-5	.	TRBD2	TGTGCCAGCAGCTTACGCCTAGCGGGCGGGCAGACCCAGTACTTC	CASSLRLAGGQTQYF
TRBV6-6	TRBJ2-4	.	.	TGTGCCAGCAGTGCCCCCCGGCGGGGGCTGTACATTCAGTACTTC	CASSAPRRGLYIQYF
TRBV5-6	TRBJ1-1	.	TRBD1	TGTGCCAGCAGCTTGGGGAGTCACAGGGGGTATGACACTGAAGCTTTCTTT	CASSLGSHRGYDTEAFF
TRBV27	TRBJ2-7	.	TRBD2	TGTGCCAGCAGTTTAATTAGCGGGAGCTCCTACGAGCAGTACTTC	CASSLISGSSYEQYF
TRBV7-2	TRBJ1-6	.	.	TGTGCCAGCAGCTTACCCGGGAATTCACCCCTCCACTTT	CASSLPGNSPLHF
TRBV7-3	TRBJ1-1	.	TRBD1	TGTGCCAGCAGTCCGACAGGGGTAGACACTGAAGCTTTCTTT	CASSPTGVDTEAFF
TRBV9	TRBJ2-1	.	TRBD2	TGTGCCAGCAGTGTCCAAGCGGGAGGGCCTTCCTACAATGAGCAGTTCTTC	CASSVQAGGPSYNEQFF
TRBV10-1	TRBJ2-2	.	.	TGCGCCAGCAGTGACGGGACTGCGACCGGGGAGCTGTTTTTT	CASSDGTATGELFF
TRBV29-1	TRBJ2-3	.	TRBD1	TGCAGCGTTGAGCCCGGGACAGCGAGAAGCACAGATACGCAGTATTTT	CSVEPGTARSTDTQYF
TRBV7-2	TRBJ2-5	.	.	TGTGCCAGCAGCTTTAAAGAGACCCAGTACTTC	CASSFKETQYF
TRBV4-1	TRBJ2-4	.	TRBD1	TGCGCCAGCAGCCAAGTAGGACAGGGAACGGGTATTCAGTACTTC	CASSQVGQGTGIQYF
TRBV5-1	TRBJ2-7	.	TRBD2	TGCGCCAGCAGTTACACTAGCGGGGGCCCCTACGAGCAGTACTTC	CASSYTSGGPYEQYF